The 18 T cell receptor beta chains below all came from one sample that was sequenced in a study of T cell responses to AZD1222 COVID-19 vaccine. Profiled with immunoSEQ multiplex PCR; TCRdb holds only in-frame clones, not every one. Here the sample spans around 160,000 clones, 75% to 90% being singletons. The source material was peripheral blood, sampled on day 0 of MenACWY control vaccination. These receptors all come from an adult in good health.

This chain joins TRBV5-4 and TRBJ1-1; D is unresolved. This CDR3 contains 11 residues. Trimming took 0 bases from V and 3 from J, leaving 0 bases between them. The germline V gene encodes CDR1 SGHNT and CDR2 YYREEE (reference sequence). The CDR3, as DNA: TGTGCCAGCAGCTTGGACACTGAAGCTTTCTTT. Translating it yields CASSLDTEAFF. The full variable domain, with the rest looked up from reference TRBV5-4 and TRBJ1-1, is ETGVTQSPTHLIKTRGQQVTLRCSSQSGHNTVSWYQQALGQGPQFIFQYYREEENGRGNFPPRFSGLQFPNYSSELNVNALELDDSALYLCASSLDTEAFFGQGTRLTVV.

The V call is TRBV6-6, the J call TRBJ1-1; no clear D gene. From germline, CDR1 is MNHNY and CDR2 SVGAGI (reference sequence). With 6 bases removed from V and 4 bases from J, the gap between germline ends came to 9 bases. The CDR3 extends over 12 amino acids. CDR3 loop: CASSTGRTEAFF. DNA for the CDR3: TGTGCCAGCAGCACTGGACGCACTGAAGCTTTCTTT.

This chain connects TRBV11-2 to TRBJ2-2; no definite D call. The germline V gene has CDR1 SGHAT and CDR2 FQNNGV. V shed 0 bases and J shed 5 bases, with 10 bases lying between them. This CDR3 contains 15 residues. The CDR3 DNA reads as TGTGCCAGCAGCTTAGAGGCAGGAAATACCGGGGAGCTGTTTTTT. As protein: CASSLEAGNTGELFF.

The chain couples TRBV14 to TRBJ2-4; D is undetermined. The CDR3 length is 15 residues. V lost 3 bases to trimming and J lost 7 bases, with 16 bases between them. CDR1 and CDR2 from the germline V gene are SGHDN and FVKESK. The CDR3 nucleotides are TGTGCCAGCAGCCACCGTGGGCTGGCCGGGAACATTCAGTACTTC. This translates into CASSHRGLAGNIQYF.

This clone has a handful of counts. V and J are TRBV11-2 and TRBJ2-7, with 7 bases aligning to TRBD1. Unmatched junction bases numbered 6, after V lost 5 bases and J lost 5 bases. CDR3 length equals 13 residues. CDR1 and CDR2 (germline): SGHAT, FQNNGV. The CDR3 region is CASSTRQGHEQYF. The CDR3, as DNA: TGTGCCAGCAGCACCAGACAGGGACACGAGCAGTACTTC.

This clone was detected a few times. The chain employs TRBV28 and TRBJ1-1; 7 positions agree with TRBD1. The CDR3 consists of 14 residues. Per the germline V gene, CDR1 is MDHEN and CDR2 is SYDVKM. The ends lost 5 bases at V and 1 base at J; junction bases unmatched: 4. CDR3 sequence reads: CASSKRQGNTEAFF. The CDR3 bases are TGTGCCAGCAGTAAACGACAGGGGAACACTGAAGCTTTCTTT. The variable domain in full, with the rest retrieved from reference TRBV28 and TRBJ1-1, is DVKVTQSSRYLVKRTGEKVFLECVQDMDHENMFWYRQDPGLGLRLIYFSYDVKMKEKGDIPEGYSVSREKKERFSLILESASTNQTSMYLCASSKRQGNTEAFFGQGTRLTVV.

V usage is TRBV28 and J usage is TRBJ2-2; 10 bases match TRBD1. The CDR3 loop spans 15 amino acids. CDR1 and CDR2 (germline): MDHEN, SYDVKM. Trimming removed 10 bases from V and 2 bases from J; junction bases left unmatched: 7. CDR3 sequence reads: CATYRDRGNTGELFF. The CDR3 coding sequence is TGTGCCACCTACCGGGACAGGGGAAACACCGGGGAGCTGTTTTTT. The whole variable domain, filled in from reference TRBV28 and TRBJ2-2, reads DVKVTQSSRYLVKRTGEKVFLECVQDMDHENMFWYRQDPGLGLRLIYFSYDVKMKEKGDIPEGYSVSREKKERFSLILESASTNQTSMYLCATYRDRGNTGELFFGEGSRLTVL.

The rearrangement links TRBV7-3 to TRBJ1-1, with D unclear. This CDR3 is 14 amino acids long. V dropped 0 bases and J dropped 1 base, with 6 bases sitting between them. Germline V gene lookup returns CDR1 SGHTA and CDR2 FQGTGA. The CDR3 region is CASSLTSSNTEAFF. CDR3 DNA: TGTGCCAGCAGCTTAACTTCCTCGAACACTGAAGCTTTCTTT. Together with reference TRBV7-3 and TRBJ1-1, the CDR3 gives the full variable domain: GAGVSQTPSNKVTEKGKYVELRCDPISGHTALYWYRQSLGQGPEFLIYFQGTGAADDSGLPNDRFFAVRPEGSVSTLKIQRTERGDSAVYLCASSLTSSNTEAFFGQGTRLTVV.

V and J are TRBV19 and TRBJ1-5; 9 bases are shared with TRBD1. This CDR3 contains 17 residues. J gave up 2 bases and V 8 bases, and 13 bases lay outside the gene matches. CDR1 is LNHDA and CDR2 is SQIVND in the germline V gene (reference sequence). The DNA of the CDR3 is TGTGCCAGTGCAATCTGGGACAGGGTTAAGGGCAATCAGCCCCAGCATTTT. Amino acids: CASAIWDRVKGNQPQHF.

V usage is TRBV18 and J usage is TRBJ1-1, with 7 bases matching TRBD1. This CDR3 comprises 14 residues. V was clipped by 3 bases and J by 6 bases; unmatched bases: 7. The germline CDR1 and CDR2 sequences are KGHSH and LQKENI. The DNA for the CDR3 is TGTGCCAGCTCACCCCTCGACAGGGTCCCTGAAGCTTTCTTT. This sequence encodes CASSPLDRVPEAFF.

The V and J genes are TRBV5-1 and TRBJ1-2, with 9 bases fitting TRBD1. This CDR3 has 14 amino acids. Germline CDR1 is SGHRS and CDR2 is YFSETQ. Losses at the gene ends were 0 bases for V and 10 bases for J; bases not matched to a gene: 7. Here the CDR3 DNA reads TGCGCCAGCAGCTTGGGGGGACAGGGAAATGACTACACCTTC. Translating it yields CASSLGGQGNDYTF.

This chain joins TRBV11-2 and TRBJ2-7, with TRBD1 as a possible D gene (6 bases). Trimming cost V 2 bases and J 1 base, with 12 bases left between them. The germline V gene has CDR1 SGHAT and CDR2 FQNNGV. CDR3 length: 15 residues. CDR3 in amino acids: CASSLTPGESYEQYV. CDR3 nucleotide sequence: TGTGCCAGCAGCTTAACGCCAGGGGAGTCCTACGAGCAGTACGTC.

This chain uses TRBV12-3 or TRBV12-4 with TRBJ2-1, with a weak D call TRBD1 (6 bases). The CDR3 has 13 residues. Trimming took 7 bases from V and 4 from J, leaving 11 bases between them. The CDR3 region has the DNA TGTGCCAGCAAGGGGGACGGTTACAATGAGCAGTTCTTC. This gives the protein CASKGDGYNEQFF.

This clone was counted a few times. The chain uses TRBV28 and TRBJ1-1; D is unresolved. The CDR3 has 13 amino acids. Germline V gene data show CDR1 as MDHEN and CDR2 as SYDVKM. The V gene lost 3 bases and the J gene lost 1 base, with 6 bases spanning the gap. The CDR3 here is CASSLVGNTEAFF. In nucleotides, the CDR3 is TGTGCCAGCAGTTTGGTGGGGAACACTGAAGCTTTCTTT.

The gene calls are TRBV2 and TRBJ1-2; TRBD1 is a possible D gene (6 bases). CDR1 is SNHLY, CDR2 FYNNEI, per germline. Trimming pared 4 bases from V and 4 bases from J, leaving 19 bases between. CDR3 length equals 16 residues. This CDR3 reads CASSGNRANSFYGYTF. CDR3 nucleotide sequence: TGTGCCAGCAGTGGGAACAGGGCCAACTCCTTCTATGGCTACACCTTC.

The chain recombines TRBV5-1 with TRBJ2-3; maybe TRBD1 (7 bases). In germline, CDR1 is SGHRS, CDR2 YFSETQ. V was shortened by 2 bases and J by 0 bases, with 16 bases between the two germline ends. The CDR3 has 17 amino acids. The CDR3 DNA is TGCGCCAGCAGCTTCGGGACAGCCGGGGGAAGCACAGATACGCAGTATTTT. It yields the protein CASSFGTAGGSTDTQYF.

The chain has TRBV6-4 and TRBJ1-2; 10 bases are a match to TRBD1. Trimming removed 5 bases from V and 8 bases from J; junction bases left unmatched: 8. The germline V gene encodes CDR1 MRHNA and CDR2 SNTAGT. The CDR3 runs 14 residues. The CDR3 sequence: CASSRDRGMEGYTF. CDR3 in DNA: TGTGCCAGCAGTCGGGACAGGGGAATGGAAGGCTACACCTTC.

The V gene is TRBV28, the J gene TRBJ2-1, with D possibly matching TRBD1 (5 bases). CDR1 is MDHEN, CDR2 SYDVKM, per germline. Trimming cost V 3 bases and J 0 bases, with 15 bases left between them. The CDR3 runs 17 residues. The DNA of the CDR3 is TGTGCCAGCAGTTTTCCGTCCAGGGCTTACTCCTACAATGAGCAGTTCTTC. Translation: CASSFPSRAYSYNEQFF.